These T cell receptor beta chains were read from a single sample in a study of cytomegalovirus exposure and HLA in healthy donors. Assay used: immunoSEQ multiplex PCR; TCRdb lists only in-frame clones, some missing. The data show 150,000 to 180,000 clones, 70% to 80% seen once. Sequenced material: PBMCs. These receptors originate from a man aged 25-40 years in good health and CMV-seronegative. The CDR3 runs from the conserved cysteine through the conserved F or W. A D gene is named only where the DNA matches it firmly. Size is stated for part of the rows, as once, few or many counts, or as a class when the clone is expanded.

D gene: TRBD1; clone size: few; V gene: TRBV19; J gene: TRBJ1-3; CDR3 protein: CASSSDRGSGNTIYF; CDR3 DNA: TGTGCCAGTAGTTCAGACAGGGGATCAGGAAACACCATATATTTT
D gene: -; clone size: -; V gene: TRBV4-1; J gene: TRBJ1-4; CDR3 protein: CASSQDPGTRNEKLFF; CDR3 DNA: TGCGCCAGCAGCCAAGATCCGGGGACTCGGAATGAAAAACTGTTTTTT
D gene: TRBD2; clone size: -; V gene: TRBV7-9; J gene: TRBJ2-7; CDR3 protein: CASSLDQRGESYEQYF; CDR3 DNA: TGTGCCAGCAGCTTAGACCAGCGGGGGGAGTCCTACGAGCAGTACTTC
D gene: -; clone size: many; V gene: TRBV6-1; J gene: TRBJ1-3; CDR3 protein: CASSEAADSGNTIYF; CDR3 DNA: TGTGCCAGCAGTGAAGCGGCTGACTCTGGAAACACCATATATTTT
D gene: TRBD1; clone size: -; V gene: TRBV5-4; J gene: TRBJ2-7; CDR3 protein: CASRRDRGSYEQYF; CDR3 DNA: TGTGCCAGCAGGCGGGACAGGGGTTCCTACGAGCAGTACTTC
D gene: -; clone size: -; V gene: TRBV18; J gene: TRBJ1-6; CDR3 protein: CASSPKANSPLHF; CDR3 DNA: TGTGCCAGCTCACCAAAAGCGAATTCACCCCTCCACTTT
D gene: -; clone size: -; V gene: TRBV19; J gene: TRBJ1-1; CDR3 protein: CASSITNANTEAFF; CDR3 DNA: TGTGCCAGTAGTATAACAAACGCGAACACTGAAGCTTTCTTT
D gene: TRBD1; clone size: -; V gene: TRBV2; J gene: TRBJ1-1; CDR3 protein: CASSGGTGQAFF; CDR3 DNA: TGTGCCAGCAGCGGGGGGACAGGGCAAGCTTTCTTT
D gene: TRBD2; clone size: -; V gene: TRBV7-9; J gene: TRBJ2-1; CDR3 protein: CASSSPSERGGNEQFF; CDR3 DNA: TGTGCCAGCAGCTCCCCATCGGAGCGGGGGGGAAATGAGCAGTTCTTC
D gene: -; clone size: few; V gene: TRBV15; J gene: TRBJ1-5; CDR3 protein: CATSREDRRHQPQNF; CDR3 DNA: TGTGCCACCAGCAGAGAGGACAGAAGACATCAGCCCCAGAATTTT
D gene: -; clone size: few; V gene: TRBV9; J gene: TRBJ2-6; CDR3 protein: CASSPPVQGPFSGANVLTF; CDR3 DNA: TGTGCCAGCAGCCCCCCAGTACAGGGTCCTTTCTCTGGGGCCAACGTCCTGACTTTC
D gene: -; clone size: -; V gene: TRBV13; J gene: TRBJ2-7; CDR3 protein: CASSPQGVTYEQYF; CDR3 DNA: TGTGCCAGCAGCCCACAGGGAGTAACCTACGAGCAGTACTTC
D gene: -; clone size: -; V gene: TRBV7-2; J gene: TRBJ1-1; CDR3 protein: CASSLGQMNTEAFF; CDR3 DNA: TGTGCCAGCAGCTTAGGACAGATGAACACTGAAGCTTTCTTT
D gene: TRBD1; clone size: -; V gene: TRBV5-1; J gene: TRBJ2-2; CDR3 protein: CASSRDREKLFF; CDR3 DNA: TGCGCCAGCAGTCGCGACAGGGAGAAGCTGTTTTTT
D gene: -; clone size: -; V gene: TRBV4-3; J gene: TRBJ1-1; CDR3 protein: CASSQDRVHTEAFF; CDR3 DNA: TGCGCCAGCAGCCAAGACAGGGTTCACACTGAAGCTTTCTTT
D gene: -; clone size: -; V gene: TRBV28; J gene: TRBJ1-2; CDR3 protein: CASSLLGRANYGYTF; CDR3 DNA: TGTGCCAGCAGTTTATTGGGGAGAGCTAACTATGGCTACACCTTC
D gene: -; clone size: -; V gene: TRBV4-3; J gene: TRBJ1-1; CDR3 protein: CASSQVAGRAEAFF; CDR3 DNA: TGCGCCAGCAGCCAAGTTGCGGGAAGGGCTGAAGCTTTCTTT
D gene: TRBD2; clone size: -; V gene: TRBV9; J gene: TRBJ2-3; CDR3 protein: CASSVGTSRSTDTQYF; CDR3 DNA: TGTGCCAGCAGCGTAGGGACTAGCCGGTCTACAGATACGCAGTATTTT
D gene: TRBD1; clone size: -; V gene: TRBV6-5; J gene: TRBJ1-2; CDR3 protein: CASSYDDRGGGYTF; CDR3 DNA: TGTGCCAGCAGTTACGACGACAGGGGCGGTGGCTACACCTTC
D gene: -; clone size: -; V gene: TRBV27; J gene: TRBJ2-3; CDR3 protein: CASTRTENTDTQYF; CDR3 DNA: TGTGCCAGCACCCGAACTGAGAACACAGATACGCAGTATTTT
D gene: -; clone size: once; V gene: TRBV14; J gene: TRBJ2-1; CDR3 protein: CASSLREHRSYNEQFF; CDR3 DNA: TGTGCCAGCAGCCTCCGGGAGCACAGAAGCTACAATGAGCAGTTCTTC
D gene: TRBD2; clone size: -; V gene: TRBV19; J gene: TRBJ2-1; CDR3 protein: CASSIDSGGPHSYNEQFF; CDR3 DNA: TGTGCCAGTAGTATAGACAGCGGGGGGCCCCACTCCTACAATGAGCAGTTCTTC
D gene: TRBD1; clone size: few; V gene: TRBV7-9; J gene: TRBJ1-1; CDR3 protein: CASSLETGGTEAFF; CDR3 DNA: TGTGCCAGCAGCTTAGAGACAGGGGGCACTGAAGCTTTCTTT
D gene: -; clone size: -; V gene: TRBV5-4; J gene: TRBJ2-5; CDR3 protein: CASSLGQLGETQYF; CDR3 DNA: TGTGCCAGCAGCTTGGGACAGTTGGGAGAGACCCAGTACTTC
D gene: TRBD2; clone size: -; V gene: TRBV7-9; J gene: TRBJ2-1; CDR3 protein: CASSHPGLAGGVSYNEQFF; CDR3 DNA: TGTGCCAGCAGCCACCCGGGACTAGCGGGGGGGGTCTCCTACAATGAGCAGTTCTTC
D gene: -; clone size: -; V gene: TRBV5-1; J gene: TRBJ2-7; CDR3 protein: CASSLAQETVYYEQYF; CDR3 DNA: TGCGCCAGCAGCTTGGCCCAGGAGACAGTCTATTACGAGCAGTACTTC
D gene: -; clone size: -; V gene: TRBV5-1; J gene: TRBJ1-2; CDR3 protein: CASSLEGNYGYTF; CDR3 DNA: TGCGCCAGCAGCTTGGAGGGGAACTATGGCTACACCTTC
D gene: TRBD1; clone size: -; V gene: TRBV15; J gene: TRBJ1-2; CDR3 protein: CATSRDGTGDGYPF; CDR3 DNA: TGTGCCACCAGCAGAGATGGGACAGGGGATGGCTACCCCTTC
D gene: TRBD1; clone size: -; V gene: TRBV27; J gene: TRBJ1-2; CDR3 protein: CASRETATGYGYTF; CDR3 DNA: TGTGCCAGCAGGGAGACCGCGACAGGGTATGGCTACACCTTC
D gene: -; clone size: -; V gene: TRBV6-1; J gene: TRBJ1-6; CDR3 protein: CASSEQNSGVGSPLHF; CDR3 DNA: TGTGCCAGCAGTGAACAGAATTCAGGGGTCGGGTCACCCCTCCACTTT
D gene: -; clone size: -; V gene: TRBV19; J gene: TRBJ2-1; CDR3 protein: CASSRALQGGNEQFF; CDR3 DNA: TGTGCCAGTAGTCGGGCCCTCCAGGGGGGCAATGAGCAGTTCTTC
D gene: TRBD1; clone size: -; V gene: TRBV9; J gene: TRBJ1-4; CDR3 protein: CASSSGQGGEKLFF; CDR3 DNA: TGTGCCAGCAGCAGTGGACAGGGTGGAGAAAAACTGTTTTTT
D gene: -; clone size: once; V gene: TRBV6-1; J gene: TRBJ2-7; CDR3 protein: CASTPEAGVTYEQYF; CDR3 DNA: TGTGCCAGCACCCCGGAGGCAGGGGTCACCTACGAGCAGTACTTC
D gene: TRBD1; clone size: few; V gene: TRBV12-5; J gene: TRBJ2-7; CDR3 protein: CASGQGFYEQYF; CDR3 DNA: TGTGCTAGCGGACAGGGCTTCTACGAGCAGTACTTC
D gene: TRBD1; clone size: -; V gene: TRBV6-6; J gene: TRBJ2-7; CDR3 protein: CASSTPTGPHSYEQYF; CDR3 DNA: TGTGCCAGCAGTACGCCGACAGGGCCCCACTCCTACGAGCAGTACTTC
D gene: -; clone size: -; V gene: TRBV7-6; J gene: TRBJ2-3; CDR3 protein: CASSPGHMISTDTQYF; CDR3 DNA: TGTGCCAGCAGCCCCGGACACATGATAAGCACAGATACGCAGTATTTT
D gene: -; clone size: few; V gene: TRBV7-2; J gene: TRBJ2-1; CDR3 protein: CASSLGQAALLNEQFF; CDR3 DNA: TGTGCCAGCAGCTTAGGTCAAGCGGCACTCCTCAATGAGCAGTTCTTC
D gene: TRBD1; clone size: few; V gene: TRBV15; J gene: TRBJ2-5; CDR3 protein: CATSRRGSQETQYF; CDR3 DNA: TGTGCCACCAGCCGCAGGGGGAGTCAAGAGACCCAGTACTTC
D gene: -; clone size: few; V gene: TRBV11-1; J gene: TRBJ2-1; CDR3 protein: CASSFSAGHTYNEQFF; CDR3 DNA: TGTGCCAGCAGCTTTTCGGCTGGGCACACCTACAATGAGCAGTTCTTC
D gene: -; clone size: few; V gene: TRBV4-1; J gene: TRBJ2-5; CDR3 protein: CASSQYQGRETQYF; CDR3 DNA: TGCGCCAGCAGCCAGTACCAGGGGCGGGAGACCCAGTACTTC
D gene: -; clone size: -; V gene: TRBV9; J gene: TRBJ2-2; CDR3 protein: CASSVGLVNTGELFF; CDR3 DNA: TGTGCCAGCAGCGTAGGGCTAGTGAACACCGGGGAGCTGTTTTTT
D gene: -; clone size: -; V gene: TRBV7-9; J gene: TRBJ2-1; CDR3 protein: CASSLDLAMPGGEFF; CDR3 DNA: TGTGCCAGCAGCCTAGACCTGGCAATGCCGGGGGGCGAGTTCTTC
D gene: -; clone size: few; V gene: TRBV7-9; J gene: TRBJ1-6; CDR3 protein: CASSSTGYNSPLHF; CDR3 DNA: TGTGCCAGCAGCTCCACAGGCTATAATTCACCCCTCCACTTT
D gene: -; clone size: -; V gene: TRBV27; J gene: TRBJ2-6; CDR3 protein: CASSFGEAGANVLTF; CDR3 DNA: TGTGCCAGCAGTTTTGGGGAGGCCGGGGCCAACGTCCTGACTTTC
D gene: -; clone size: -; V gene: TRBV2; J gene: TRBJ1-5; CDR3 protein: CASSDRVYQPQHF; CDR3 DNA: TGTGCCAGCAGTGACCGGGTTTATCAGCCCCAGCATTTT
D gene: -; clone size: few; V gene: TRBV19; J gene: TRBJ2-1; CDR3 protein: CASRTRPAGFAYNEQFF; CDR3 DNA: TGTGCCAGTAGAACCCGGCCGGCAGGGTTCGCCTACAATGAGCAGTTCTTC
D gene: -; clone size: -; V gene: TRBV7-9; J gene: TRBJ2-2; CDR3 protein: CASSSWTFNTGELFF; CDR3 DNA: TGTGCCAGCAGCTCATGGACATTTAACACCGGGGAGCTGTTTTTT
D gene: -; clone size: -; V gene: TRBV5-1; J gene: TRBJ2-1; CDR3 protein: CASSASGNEQFF; CDR3 DNA: TGCGCCAGCAGCGCCTCCGGCAATGAGCAGTTCTTC
D gene: TRBD2; clone size: -; V gene: TRBV5-4; J gene: TRBJ2-1; CDR3 protein: CASSPTSGGLVQFF; CDR3 DNA: TGTGCCAGCAGCCCGACTAGCGGGGGCCTGGTGCAGTTCTTC
D gene: TRBD1; clone size: -; V gene: TRBV19; J gene: TRBJ2-1; CDR3 protein: CASSVRGRTYNEQFF; CDR3 DNA: TGTGCCAGTAGTGTCAGGGGGAGAACCTACAATGAGCAGTTCTTC
D gene: -; clone size: -; V gene: TRBV6-1; J gene: TRBJ1-2; CDR3 protein: CASSEAGPRDYGYTF; CDR3 DNA: TGTGCCAGCAGTGAAGCGGGGCCCCGAGACTATGGCTACACCTTC
D gene: -; clone size: -; V gene: TRBV5-1; J gene: TRBJ1-4; CDR3 protein: CASSLGSGREKLFF; CDR3 DNA: TGCGCCAGCAGCTTGGGCTCAGGAAGGGAAAAACTGTTTTTT
D gene: -; clone size: few; V gene: TRBV15; J gene: TRBJ2-3; CDR3 protein: CATSRDLTDTQYF; CDR3 DNA: TGTGCCACCAGCAGAGATCTGACAGATACGCAGTATTTT